Reported below is one T cell receptor beta chain. Its antigen is unknown. Libraries were prepared by immunoSEQ multiplex PCR; TCRdb keeps only in-frame clonotypes and omits some of them. The profile shows about 94,000 clones, roughly 89% of them singletons. The sample is drawn from a study of PD-1 blockade in classical Hodgkin lymphoma. Each patient relapsed following autologous stem cell transplantation, and prior brentuximab vedotin exposure differed. Study observations and caveats: The authors excluded patients who started nivolumab under 1 year after ASCT. For complete responders, baseline diversity was comparable to that of newly diagnosed patients.

With 5 bases removed from V and 15 bases from J, the gap between germline ends came to 14 bases. Germline V gene lookup returns CDR1 DFQATT and CDR2 SNEGSKA (reference sequence). This CDR3 is 10 amino acids long. The chain joins TRBV20-1 to TRBJ2-4; D call uncertain. This clonotype was obtained from a human donor with classical Hodgkin lymphoma. The source material was peripheral blood mononuclear cells (PBMCs), sampled before the second cycle of nivolumab. The CDR3, as DNA: TGCAGTGCTGCCCCGGGCCCGACGTACTTC. Its translation is CSAAPGPTYF.